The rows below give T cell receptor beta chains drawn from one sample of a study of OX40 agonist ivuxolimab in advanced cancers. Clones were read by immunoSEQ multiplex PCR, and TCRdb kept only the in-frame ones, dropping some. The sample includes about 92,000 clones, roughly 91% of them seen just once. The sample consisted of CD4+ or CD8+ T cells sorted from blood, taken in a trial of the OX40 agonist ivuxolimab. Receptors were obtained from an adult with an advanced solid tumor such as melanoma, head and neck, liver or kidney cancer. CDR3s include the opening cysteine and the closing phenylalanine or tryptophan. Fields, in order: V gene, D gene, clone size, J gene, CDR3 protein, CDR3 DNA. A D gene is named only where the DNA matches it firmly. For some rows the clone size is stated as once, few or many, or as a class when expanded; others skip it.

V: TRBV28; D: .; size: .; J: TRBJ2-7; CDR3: CASSSRLRGWYEQYF; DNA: TGTGCCAGCAGTTCGCGGTTAAGGGGTTGGTACGAGCAGTACTTC
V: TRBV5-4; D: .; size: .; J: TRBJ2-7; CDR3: CASTHLRIPYEQYF; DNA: TGTGCCAGCACCCACCTACGAATACCCTACGAGCAGTACTTC
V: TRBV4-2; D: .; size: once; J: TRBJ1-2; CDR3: CASSQDRQGHGYTF; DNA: TGTGCCAGCAGCCAAGATCGGCAGGGACATGGCTACACCTTC
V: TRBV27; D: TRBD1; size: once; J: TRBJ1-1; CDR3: CASSPGQRVTEAFF; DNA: TGTGCCAGCAGTCCGGGACAGAGGGTCACTGAAGCTTTCTTT
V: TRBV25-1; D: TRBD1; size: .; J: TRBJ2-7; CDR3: CASSEWTGLHEQYF; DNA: TGTGCCAGCAGTGAGTGGACAGGGCTGCACGAGCAGTACTTC
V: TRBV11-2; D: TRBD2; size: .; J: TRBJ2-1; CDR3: CASSSQPPSGPYNEQFF; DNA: TGTGCCAGCAGCTCCCAGCCTCCTAGCGGCCCATACAATGAGCAGTTCTTC
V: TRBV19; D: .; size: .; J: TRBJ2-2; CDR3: CASSKDRRNTGELFF; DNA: TGTGCCAGTAGTAAGGACCGAAGAAACACCGGGGAGCTGTTTTTT
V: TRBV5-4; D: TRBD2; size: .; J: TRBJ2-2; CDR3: CASSLSGDTGELFF; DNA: TGTGCCAGCAGCTTAAGCGGGGACACCGGGGAGCTGTTTTTT
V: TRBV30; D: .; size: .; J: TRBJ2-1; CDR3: CAWSVRRLLTFRGYNEQFF; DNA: TGTGCCTGGAGTGTACGACGGCTACTAACTTTCCGGGGTTACAATGAGCAGTTCTTC
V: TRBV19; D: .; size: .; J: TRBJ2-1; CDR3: CASSIAQGGDNEQFF; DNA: TGTGCCAGTAGTATCGCCCAGGGTGGGGACAATGAGCAGTTCTTC
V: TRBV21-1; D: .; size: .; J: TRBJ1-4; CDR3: CASSKGTASTNEKLFF; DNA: TGTGCCAGCAGCAAAGGGACAGCATCAACTAATGAAAAACTGTTTTTT
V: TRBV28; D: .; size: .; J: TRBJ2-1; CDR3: CASRGSGNEQFF; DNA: TGTGCCAGCAGGGGATCGGGCAATGAGCAGTTCTTC
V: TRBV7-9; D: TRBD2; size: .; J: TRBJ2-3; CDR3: CASTRTSGRADTQYF; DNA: TGTGCCAGCACCAGGACTAGCGGGAGGGCAGATACGCAGTATTTT
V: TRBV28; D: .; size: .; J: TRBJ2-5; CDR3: CASSPTTKGRGETQYF; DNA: TGTGCCAGCAGTCCCACGACAAAGGGGAGAGGGGAGACCCAGTACTTC
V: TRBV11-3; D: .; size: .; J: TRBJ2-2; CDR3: CASSLTPGAGELFF; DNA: TGTGCCAGCAGCTTGACCCCAGGTGCCGGGGAGCTGTTTTTT
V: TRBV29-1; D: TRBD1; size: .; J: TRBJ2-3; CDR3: CSVGTGTDTQYF; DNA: TGCAGCGTTGGGACAGGGACAGATACGCAGTATTTT
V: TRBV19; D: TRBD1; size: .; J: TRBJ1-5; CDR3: CASSRGDRGPERPQHF; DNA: TGTGCCAGTAGTAGGGGGGACAGGGGTCCCGAGAGGCCCCAGCATTTT
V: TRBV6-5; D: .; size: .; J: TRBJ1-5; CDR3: CASGDQPQHF; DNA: TGTGCCAGCGGGGATCAGCCCCAGCATTTT
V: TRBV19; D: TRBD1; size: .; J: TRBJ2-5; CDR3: CASSPGQMYQETQYF; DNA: TGTGCCAGTAGCCCGGGACAGATGTACCAAGAGACCCAGTACTTC
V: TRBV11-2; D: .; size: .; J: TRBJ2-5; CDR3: CASSTRGETQYF; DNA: TGTGCCAGCAGCACCAGGGGAGAGACCCAGTACTTC
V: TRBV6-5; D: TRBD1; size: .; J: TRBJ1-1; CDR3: CASSYQDRGDTEAFF; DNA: TGTGCCAGCAGTTACCAGGACAGGGGTGACACTGAAGCTTTCTTT
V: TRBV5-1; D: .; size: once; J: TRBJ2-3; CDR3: CASRDSYTDTQYF; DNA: TGCGCCAGCAGGGACTCTTACACAGATACGCAGTATTTT
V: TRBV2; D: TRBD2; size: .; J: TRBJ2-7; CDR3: CASAPSGIGSYEQYF; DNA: TGTGCCAGCGCTCCTAGCGGGATAGGATCCTACGAGCAGTACTTC
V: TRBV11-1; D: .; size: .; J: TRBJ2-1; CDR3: CASSLGGSYNEQFF; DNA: TGTGCCAGCAGCTTAGGGGGTTCCTACAATGAGCAGTTCTTC
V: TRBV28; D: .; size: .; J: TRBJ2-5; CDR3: CASSLAELRETQYF; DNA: TGTGCCAGCAGTTTAGCGGAACTAAGAGAGACCCAGTACTTC
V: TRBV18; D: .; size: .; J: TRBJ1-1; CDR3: CASSPNLQGTEAFF; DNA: TGTGCCAGCTCACCTAACTTACAGGGCACTGAAGCTTTCTTT
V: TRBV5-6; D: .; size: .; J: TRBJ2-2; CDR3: CASSSSGTVTGELFF; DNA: TGTGCCAGCAGTTCGTCCGGGACCGTGACCGGGGAGCTGTTTTTT
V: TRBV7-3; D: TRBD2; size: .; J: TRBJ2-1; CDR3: CASSGRGNNEQFF; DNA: TGTGCCAGCAGCGGGAGGGGAAACAATGAGCAGTTCTTC